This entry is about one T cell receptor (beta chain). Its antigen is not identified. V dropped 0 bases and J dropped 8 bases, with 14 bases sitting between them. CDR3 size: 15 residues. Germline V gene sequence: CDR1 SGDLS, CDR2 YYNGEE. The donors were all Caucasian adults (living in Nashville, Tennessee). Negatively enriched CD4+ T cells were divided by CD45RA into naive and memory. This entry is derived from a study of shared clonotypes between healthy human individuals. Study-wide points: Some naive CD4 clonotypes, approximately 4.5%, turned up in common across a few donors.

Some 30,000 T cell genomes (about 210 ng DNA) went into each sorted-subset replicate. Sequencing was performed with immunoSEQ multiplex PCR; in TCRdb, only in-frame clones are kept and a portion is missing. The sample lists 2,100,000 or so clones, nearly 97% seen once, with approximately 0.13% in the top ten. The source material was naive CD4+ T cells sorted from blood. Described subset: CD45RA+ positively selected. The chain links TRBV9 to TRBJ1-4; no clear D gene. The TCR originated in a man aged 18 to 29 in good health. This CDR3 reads CASSVGSVPGEKLFF. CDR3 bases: TGTGCCAGCAGCGTAGGCTCAGTGCCCGGGGAAAAACTGTTTTTT.